This T cell receptor beta chain derives from a study of blood T cell repertoires in COVID-19. Overall study: The United States, Italy and Spain provided the acute and convalescent COVID-19 samples. In each case, the material was cDNA or gDNA derived from T cells, B-cell-depleted T cells, or PBMCs.

With 2 bases removed from V and 4 bases from J, the gap between germline ends came to 15 bases. In germline, CDR1 is SGHNT, CDR2 YYREEE (reference sequence). The CDR3 covers 15 residues. Study processing details: Reference gene primers were amplified, and this amplification served to estimate nucleated cell counts. Clones were read by immunoSEQ multiplex PCR, and TCRdb kept only the in-frame ones, dropping some. V and J calls plus clone size are reproduced from that table; the DNA served to infer D and trimming. The sample records approximately 220,000 clones, 85% being singletons. The chain carries TRBV5-4 and TRBJ1-1; D might be TRBD1 (6 bases). The receptor's source is a man aged 45-65 years who had recovered from COVID-19. Specimen: peripheral blood. The CDR3 protein is CASSFKRGGVTEAFF. DNA of the CDR3: TGTGCCAGCAGCTTCAAAAGGGGGGGAGTCACTGAAGCTTTCTTT.